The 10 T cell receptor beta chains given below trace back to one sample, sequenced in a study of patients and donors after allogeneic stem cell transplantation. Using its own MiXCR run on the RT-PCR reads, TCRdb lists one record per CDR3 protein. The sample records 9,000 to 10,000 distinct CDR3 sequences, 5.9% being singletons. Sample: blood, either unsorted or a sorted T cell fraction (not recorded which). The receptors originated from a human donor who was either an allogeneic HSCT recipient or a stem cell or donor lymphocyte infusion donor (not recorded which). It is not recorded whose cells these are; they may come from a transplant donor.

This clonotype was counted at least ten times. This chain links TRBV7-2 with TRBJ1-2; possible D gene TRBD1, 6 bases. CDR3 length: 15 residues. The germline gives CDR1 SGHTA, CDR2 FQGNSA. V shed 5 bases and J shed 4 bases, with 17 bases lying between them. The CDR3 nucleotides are TGTGCCAGCAGCCCATGGACAGATAGTACCTATGGCTACACCTTC. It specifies CASSPWTDSTYGYTF.

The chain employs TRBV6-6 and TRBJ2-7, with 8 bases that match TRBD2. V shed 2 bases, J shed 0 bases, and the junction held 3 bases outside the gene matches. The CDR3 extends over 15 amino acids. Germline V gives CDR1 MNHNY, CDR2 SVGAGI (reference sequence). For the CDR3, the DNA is TGTGCCAGCAGTTACAAACTAGCGGCCTCCTACGAGCAGTACTTC. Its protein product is CASSYKLAASYEQYF.

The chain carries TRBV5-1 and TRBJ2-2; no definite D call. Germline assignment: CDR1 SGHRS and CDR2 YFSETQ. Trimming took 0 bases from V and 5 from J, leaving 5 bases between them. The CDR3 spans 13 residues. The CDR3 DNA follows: TGCGCCAGCAGCTTGGGGGCTACCGGGGAGCTGTTTTTT. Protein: CASSLGATGELFF.

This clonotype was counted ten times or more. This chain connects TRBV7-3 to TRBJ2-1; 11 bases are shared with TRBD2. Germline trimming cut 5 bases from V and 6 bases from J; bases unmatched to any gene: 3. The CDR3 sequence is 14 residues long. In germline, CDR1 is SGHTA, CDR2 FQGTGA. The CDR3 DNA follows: TGTGCCAGCAGCCCTGGGACTAGCGGCAATGAGCAGTTCTTC. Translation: CASSPGTSGNEQFF.

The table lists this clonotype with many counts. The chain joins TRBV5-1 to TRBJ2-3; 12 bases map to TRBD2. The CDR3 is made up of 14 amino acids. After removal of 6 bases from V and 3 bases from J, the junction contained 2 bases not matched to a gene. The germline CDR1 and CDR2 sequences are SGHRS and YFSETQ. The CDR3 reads CASMGLAGTDTQYF. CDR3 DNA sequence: TGCGCCAGCATGGGACTAGCGGGTACAGATACGCAGTATTTT.

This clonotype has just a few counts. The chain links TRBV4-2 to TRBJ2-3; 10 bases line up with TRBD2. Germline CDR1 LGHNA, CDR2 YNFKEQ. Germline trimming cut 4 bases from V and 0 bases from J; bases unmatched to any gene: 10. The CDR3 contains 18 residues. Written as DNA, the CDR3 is TGTGCCAGCAGCCGACTTGGGGGGACTAGCGAGAGCACAGATACGCAGTATTTT. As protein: CASSRLGGTSESTDTQYF.

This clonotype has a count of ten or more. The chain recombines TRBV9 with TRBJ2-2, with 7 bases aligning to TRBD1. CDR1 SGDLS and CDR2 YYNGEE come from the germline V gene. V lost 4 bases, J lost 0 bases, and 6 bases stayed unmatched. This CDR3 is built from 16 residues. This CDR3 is CASSTRTGPNTGELFF. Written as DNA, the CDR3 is TGTGCCAGCAGCACACGGACAGGCCCGAACACCGGGGAGCTGTTTTTT.

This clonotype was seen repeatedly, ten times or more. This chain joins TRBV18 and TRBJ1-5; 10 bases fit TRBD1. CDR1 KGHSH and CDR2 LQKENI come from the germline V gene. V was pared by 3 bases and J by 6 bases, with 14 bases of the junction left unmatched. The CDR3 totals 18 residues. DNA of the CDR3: TGTGCCAGCTCACCCCTCGGACAGGGGGGATCTCGCGGTCAGCCCCAGCATTTT. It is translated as CASSPLGQGGSRGQPQHF.

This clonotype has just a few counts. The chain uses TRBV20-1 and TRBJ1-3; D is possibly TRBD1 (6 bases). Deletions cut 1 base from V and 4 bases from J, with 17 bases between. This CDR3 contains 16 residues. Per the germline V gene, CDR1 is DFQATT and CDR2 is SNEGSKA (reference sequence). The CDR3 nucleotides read TGCAGTGCTAGAGTAGCAGGGGAAAACGGCGGAAACACCATATATTTT. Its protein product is CSARVAGENGGNTIYF.

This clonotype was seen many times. Here the CDR3 reads CSARESGRAGELFF. The CDR3 region has the DNA TGCAGTGCTAGAGAGAGCGGGAGAGCCGGGGAGCTGTTTTTT. J is TRBJ2-2 and V is TRBV20-1, with 8 bases fitting TRBD2. The CDR3 has 14 amino acids. CDR1 DFQATT and CDR2 SNEGSKA come from the germline V gene (reference sequence). J gave up 6 bases and V 0 bases, and 3 bases lay outside the gene matches.